The rows below give T cell receptor beta chains drawn from one sample of a study of blood T cells in healthy people across ages. TCRdb ran MiXCR on the 5' RACE reads and lists one entry per CDR3 protein. The repertoire holds under 1 million distinct CDR3 sequences, with under 45% as singletons. The sequenced material came from blood. The receptors derive from a man aged 55-75 years in good health. Both conserved end residues are part of each CDR3. A D gene is named only where the DNA matches it firmly. The size of a clone is reported for some rows only, either as once, few or many, or as a class for expanded clones.

v_call: TRBV10-3
d_call: TRBD1
j_call: TRBJ2-7
clone_size: NA
cdr3_length: 14
cdr3_aa: CSIKEQGSSYEQYF
cdr3_nt: TGTTCCATCAAAGAACAGGGGAGCTCCTACGAGCAGTACTTC

v_call: TRBV4-3
d_call: NA
j_call: TRBJ1-1
clone_size: NA
cdr3_length: 14
cdr3_aa: CASSQEGGKTEAFF
cdr3_nt: TGCGCCAGCAGCCAAGAGGGAGGGAAGACTGAAGCTTTCTTT

v_call: TRBV3-1
d_call: TRBD1
j_call: TRBJ1-2
clone_size: NA
cdr3_length: 14
cdr3_aa: CASSLRTGRNGYTF
cdr3_nt: TGTGCCAGCAGCCTACGGACAGGGAGGAATGGCTACACCTTC

v_call: TRBV7-9
d_call: TRBD1
j_call: TRBJ2-1
clone_size: NA
cdr3_length: 12
cdr3_aa: CASSVTGDEQFF
cdr3_nt: TGTGCCAGCAGCGTGACAGGGGATGAGCAGTTCTTC

v_call: TRBV12-3/TRBV12-4
d_call: NA
j_call: TRBJ1-5
clone_size: once
cdr3_length: 16
cdr3_aa: CASSPTELYSNQPQHF
cdr3_nt: TGTGCCAGCAGCCCAACCGAATTGTATAGCAATCAGCCCCAGCATTTT

v_call: TRBV20-1
d_call: NA
j_call: TRBJ2-2
clone_size: NA
cdr3_length: 14
cdr3_aa: CSARPGGIPGELFF
cdr3_nt: TGCAGTGCCAGGCCCGGGGGCATACCCGGGGAGCTGTTTTTT

v_call: TRBV6-2/TRBV6-3
d_call: NA
j_call: TRBJ2-7
clone_size: few
cdr3_length: 12
cdr3_aa: CASSNPQDEQYF
cdr3_nt: TGTGCCAGCAGTAACCCCCAAGACGAGCAGTACTTC

v_call: TRBV6-5
d_call: TRBD1
j_call: TRBJ2-5
clone_size: few
cdr3_length: 16
cdr3_aa: CASSPWLQGEQETQYF
cdr3_nt: TGTGCCAGCAGTCCCTGGTTGCAGGGGGAACAAGAGACCCAGTACTTC

v_call: TRBV28
d_call: NA
j_call: TRBJ2-7
clone_size: many
cdr3_length: 15
cdr3_aa: CASSFAGAQGYEQYF
cdr3_nt: TGTGCCAGCAGTTTCGCAGGGGCCCAAGGCTACGAGCAGTACTTC

v_call: TRBV20-1
d_call: TRBD2
j_call: TRBJ2-1
clone_size: NA
cdr3_length: 15
cdr3_aa: CSAFRLAGSYNEQFF
cdr3_nt: TGCAGTGCTTTCCGACTAGCGGGGTCCTACAATGAGCAGTTCTTC

v_call: TRBV3-1
d_call: TRBD2
j_call: TRBJ2-5
clone_size: few
cdr3_length: 15
cdr3_aa: CASSPSRTSQETQYF
cdr3_nt: TGTGCCAGCAGCCCTTCTCGGACTAGCCAAGAGACCCAGTACTTC

v_call: TRBV7-2
d_call: NA
j_call: TRBJ2-3
clone_size: few
cdr3_length: 15
cdr3_aa: CASSFKGDGTDTQYF
cdr3_nt: TGTGCCAGCAGCTTTAAGGGGGATGGTACAGATACGCAGTATTTT

v_call: TRBV20-1
d_call: TRBD2
j_call: TRBJ2-5
clone_size: NA
cdr3_length: 15
cdr3_aa: CSAHGLAGGGETRYF
cdr3_nt: TGCAGTGCCCATGGACTAGCGGGGGGCGGGGAGACCCGGTACTTC

v_call: TRBV12-3/TRBV12-4
d_call: NA
j_call: TRBJ1-2
clone_size: NA
cdr3_length: 17
cdr3_aa: CASRLGDIGGIGYGYTF
cdr3_nt: TGTGCCAGCAGACTTGGGGACATAGGAGGTATCGGCTATGGCTACACCTTC

v_call: TRBV5-1
d_call: NA
j_call: TRBJ1-1
clone_size: few
cdr3_length: 13
cdr3_aa: CASSDNLNTEAFF
cdr3_nt: TGCGCCAGCAGCGACAATCTGAACACTGAAGCTTTCTTT

v_call: TRBV6-4
d_call: NA
j_call: TRBJ2-3
clone_size: once
cdr3_length: 15
cdr3_aa: CASSVGVVGTDTQYF
cdr3_nt: TGTGCCAGCAGTGTAGGAGTAGTGGGCACAGATACGCAGTATTTT

v_call: TRBV1
d_call: NA
j_call: TRBJ1-5
clone_size: NA
cdr3_length: 12
cdr3_aa: CTGGRNNQPQHF
cdr3_nt: TGCACGGGGGGGAGAAACAATCAGCCCCAGCATTTT

v_call: TRBV15
d_call: NA
j_call: TRBJ2-5
clone_size: NA
cdr3_length: 14
cdr3_aa: CATSRVRDLETQYF
cdr3_nt: TGTGCCACCAGCAGAGTTCGGGACCTGGAGACCCAGTACTTC

v_call: TRBV7-2
d_call: NA
j_call: TRBJ2-7
clone_size: NA
cdr3_length: 15
cdr3_aa: CASSLSPTSSYEQYF
cdr3_nt: TGTGCCAGCAGCTTATCCCCGACTAGCTCCTACGAGCAGTACTTC

v_call: TRBV10-3
d_call: TRBD1
j_call: TRBJ1-1
clone_size: NA
cdr3_length: 15
cdr3_aa: CAISESDRAGTEAFF
cdr3_nt: TGTGCCATCAGTGAGTCGGACAGGGCAGGGACTGAAGCTTTCTTT

v_call: TRBV27
d_call: NA
j_call: TRBJ2-3
clone_size: NA
cdr3_length: 13
cdr3_aa: CASSLGSTYTQYF
cdr3_nt: TGTGCTAGCAGCCTTGGCAGCACTTATACGCAGTATTTT

v_call: TRBV4-2
d_call: NA
j_call: TRBJ2-4
clone_size: once
cdr3_length: 15
cdr3_aa: CASSQVPGYTYEQYF
cdr3_nt: TGTGCCAGCAGCCAAGTTCCGGGTTATACCTATGAGCAGTACTTC